The 14 T cell receptor beta chains below come from one sample, sequenced in a study of cytomegalovirus exposure and HLA in healthy donors. PCR amplification relied on 60 Vbeta primers (plus 13 Jbeta primers). Clones were sequenced by immunoSEQ multiplex PCR, and TCRdb holds only the in-frame ones, with some missing. The sample records about 200,000 clones, around 79% being singletons. Material for sequencing was PBMCs. The origin of the receptors is a woman aged 50 to 65 in good health and CMV-seronegative.

The chain recombines TRBV4-2 with TRBJ2-7; 7 bases map to TRBD1. Trimming took 1 base from V and 6 from J; bases not matched to a gene: 6. The CDR3 totals 14 residues. The V gene's germline CDR1 is LGHNA and CDR2 YNFKEQ. CDR3 sequence reads: CASSQGQGLIEQYF. The CDR3 DNA sequence: TGTGCCAGCAGCCAAGGACAGGGCCTAATCGAGCAGTACTTC.

J is TRBJ1-2 and V is TRBV7-9; no reliable D call. The CDR3 is 15 amino acids. Trimming removed 5 bases at V and 2 bases at J, with 15 bases between. CDR1 SEHNR and CDR2 FQNEAQ come from the germline V gene (reference sequence). CDR3 DNA sequence: TGTGCCAGCAGCCGAGTGATGGGCCTCAACTATGGCTACACCTTC. It codes for CASSRVMGLNYGYTF.

The gene calls are TRBV27 and TRBJ1-2; 8 positions agree with TRBD1. Germline V gene lookup returns CDR1 MNHEY and CDR2 SMNVEV (reference sequence). The V segment lost 2 bases and the J segment 1 base; nucleotides outside the gene matches: 9. The CDR3 length is 17 residues. The CDR3 sequence: CASSLRGLGTGNYGYTF. The CDR3 DNA follows: TGTGCCAGCAGTTTAAGGGGGCTAGGGACAGGTAACTATGGCTACACCTTC.

The chain is built from TRBV11-2 and TRBJ2-2, with 7 bases that match TRBD2. There are 13 residues in the CDR3. From germline, CDR1 is SGHAT and CDR2 FQNNGV. V lost 3 bases, J lost 7 bases, and 2 bases stayed unmatched. The CDR3 here is CASSLGGYGELFF. CDR3 sequence (DNA): TGTGCCAGCAGCTTGGGAGGGTACGGGGAGCTGTTTTTT.

The V gene is TRBV5-5, the J gene TRBJ2-7; 7 bases are a match to TRBD1. The CDR3 runs 15 residues. Germline loops: CDR1 SGHKS, CDR2 YYEKEE (reference sequence). J was trimmed by 0 bases and V by 2 bases; bases with no gene match: 5. Written as DNA, the CDR3 is TGTGCCAGCAGCTTCCTCGGGACAGACTCCTACGAGCAGTACTTC. This sequence encodes CASSFLGTDSYEQYF.

The rearrangement uses TRBV6-6 and TRBJ2-4; TRBD1 aligns across 7 bases. CDR1 and CDR2 from the germline V gene are MNHNY and SVGAGI (reference sequence). This CDR3 has 16 amino acids. The trim removed 10 bases at V and 0 bases at J, leaving 12 bases unmatched. The CDR3 nucleotides read TGTGCCACCGATCTGAACAGGGGATTAGCCAAAAACATTCAGTACTTC. Its translation is CATDLNRGLAKNIQYF.

This chain joins TRBV19 and TRBJ1-2, with a tentative D call TRBD1 (6 bases). Between the trimmed V and J ends, which lost 7 bases and 5 bases, there was a span of 20 bases. The CDR3 sequence is 15 residues long. Germline V gives CDR1 LNHDA, CDR2 SQIVND (reference sequence). The CDR3 sequence is CASTPAGGRIYGYTF. The CDR3 region has the DNA TGTGCCAGTACCCCGGCGGGGGGCAGGATTTATGGCTACACCTTC. Supplemented by reference TRBV19 and TRBJ1-2, the full variable domain reads DGGITQSPKYLFRKEGQNVTLSCEQNLNHDAMYWYRQDPGQGLRLIYYSQIVNDFQKGDIAEGYSVSREKKESFPLTVTSAQKNPTAFYLCASTPAGGRIYGYTFGSGTRLTVV.

The J gene is TRBJ2-7, the V gene TRBV9; possible D gene TRBD1, 6 bases. Germline CDR1 SGDLS, CDR2 YYNGEE. Trimming shortened V by 0 bases and J by 3 bases, and 13 bases separated the two germline ends. This CDR3 has 15 amino acids. CDR3 sequence: CASSVGGLADYEQYF. Here the CDR3 DNA reads TGTGCCAGCAGCGTAGGGGGGCTAGCTGACTACGAGCAGTACTTC.

The chain links TRBV29-1 to TRBJ1-2; D gene unclear. Trimming took 8 bases from V and 8 from J, leaving 15 bases between them. This CDR3 is built from 11 residues. CDR1 and CDR2 from the germline V gene are SQVTM and ANQGSEA. For the CDR3, the DNA is TGCAGCTCCATCAGCTGGGCCGGCTACACCTTC. Its translation: CSSISWAGYTF.

The chain joins TRBV5-6 to TRBJ2-4; 11 bases match TRBD1. Germline values: CDR1 SGHDT, CDR2 YYEEEE. There are 16 residues in the CDR3. Trimming took 0 bases from V and 8 from J; bases not matched to a gene: 7. The CDR3: CASSLGLGQGVDIQYF. In DNA, the CDR3 is TGTGCCAGCAGCTTGGGCTTGGGACAGGGGGTTGACATTCAGTACTTC.

This chain links TRBV5-1 with TRBJ2-2; 10 bases align to TRBD2. Losses at the gene ends were 4 bases for V and 5 bases for J; bases not matched to a gene: 8. The germline gives CDR1 SGHRS, CDR2 YFSETQ. This CDR3 spans 16 amino acids. The CDR3 loop reads CASSPPPTSGTGELFF. CDR3 sequence (DNA): TGCGCCAGCAGCCCTCCCCCGACTAGCGGGACCGGGGAGCTGTTTTTT.

V gene TRBV5-4 combines with J gene TRBJ1-1; 7 bases map to TRBD1. The length of the CDR3 is 13 residues. Germline V gene data show CDR1 as SGHNT and CDR2 as YYREEE (reference sequence). The trim removed 5 bases at V and 4 bases at J, leaving 5 bases unmatched. The CDR3 loop is CASRQDRVTEAFF. CDR3 sequence (DNA): TGTGCCAGCAGACAAGACAGGGTCACTGAAGCTTTCTTT.

V gene TRBV7-2 combines with J gene TRBJ2-1; D may be TRBD2 (6 bases). The ends were cut back, 3 bases at V and 11 bases at J, with 11 bases in the middle. Per the germline V gene, CDR1 is SGHTA and CDR2 is FQGNSA. The CDR3 consists of 12 residues. CDR3 bases: TGTGCCAGCAGCTTCGTTAGCGGCCAGCAGTTCTTC. Amino acid sequence: CASSFVSGQQFF.

The gene calls are TRBV6-5 and TRBJ1-1, with D possibly being TRBD1 (6 bases). CDR1 is MNHEY and CDR2 is SVGAGI in the germline V gene. V was clipped by 6 bases and J by 1 base, with 15 bases between them. This CDR3 spans 15 amino acids. The CDR3, as DNA: TGTGCCAGCAGCCTAGGGGGAGGGGGGAACACTGAAGCTTTCTTT. This codes for CASSLGGGGNTEAFF.